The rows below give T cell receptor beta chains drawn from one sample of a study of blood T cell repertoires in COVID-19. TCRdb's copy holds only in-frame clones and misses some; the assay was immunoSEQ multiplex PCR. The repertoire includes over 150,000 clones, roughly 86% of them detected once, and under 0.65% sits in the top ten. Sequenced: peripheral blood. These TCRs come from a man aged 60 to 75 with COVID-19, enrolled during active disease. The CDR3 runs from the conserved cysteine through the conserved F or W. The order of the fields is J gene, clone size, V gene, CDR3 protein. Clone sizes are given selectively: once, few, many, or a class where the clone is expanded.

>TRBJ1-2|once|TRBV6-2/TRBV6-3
CASSDRQGAGYGYTF
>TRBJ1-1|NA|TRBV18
CASSPIPTGVNTEAFF
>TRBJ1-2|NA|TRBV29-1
CSVGKQGANYGYTF
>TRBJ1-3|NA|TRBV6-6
CASSYSEGSGNTIYF
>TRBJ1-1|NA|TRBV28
CASSPRGGAYTEAFF
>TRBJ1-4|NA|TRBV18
CASSLTGAATNEKLFF
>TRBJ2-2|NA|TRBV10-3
CAISEGLRESGELFF
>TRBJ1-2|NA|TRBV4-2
CASSQVAGEAYGYTF
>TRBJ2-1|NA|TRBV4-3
CASSQTRDRVHNEQFF
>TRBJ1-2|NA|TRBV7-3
CASSLEPRGQWGGYTF
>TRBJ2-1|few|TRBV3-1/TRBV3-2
CASTLGHNYNEQFF
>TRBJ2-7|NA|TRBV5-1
CASSLGTGRWDEQYF
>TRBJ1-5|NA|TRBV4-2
CASSKKQGEDQPQHF
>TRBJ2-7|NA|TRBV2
CASSETGMSSYEQYF
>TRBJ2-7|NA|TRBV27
CASSRTSGGYEQYF